These 16 T cell receptor beta chains came from one sample sequenced in a study of PD-1 blockade in mismatch repair-deficient tumors. Here immunoSEQ multiplex PCR was the method, and the copy in TCRdb shows in-frame clones only, minus some. In the table there are 120,000 or so clones, 86% of which are singletons. Material: peripheral blood, obtained 44 weeks after starting pembrolizumab. The receptors originated from an adult with mismatch repair-deficient cancer.

This chain joins TRBV11-3 and TRBJ2-7; D is perhaps TRBD2 (5 bases). CDR1 is SGHNT, CDR2 YENEEA, per germline. The CDR3 runs 14 residues. V lost 4 bases to trimming and J lost 2 bases, with 12 bases between them. The CDR3: CASSSAPGAYEQYF. The CDR3 coding sequence is TGTGCCAGCAGCTCCGCACCCGGGGCCTACGAGCAGTACTTC.

The chain joins TRBV5-1 to TRBJ2-1; TRBD2 agrees at 9 bases. There are 17 residues in the CDR3. CDR1 and CDR2 (germline): SGHRS, YFSETQ. V trimming: 0 bases; J trimming: 4 bases; junction bases outside the gene matches: 8. The CDR3 spells CASSLASGVISYNEQFF. DNA for the CDR3: TGCGCCAGCAGCTTGGCTAGCGGGGTTATTAGTTACAATGAGCAGTTCTTC.

The chain uses TRBV16 and TRBJ1-5; 12 bases are a match to TRBD1. The CDR3 covers 18 residues. Germline V gene lookup returns CDR1 KGHSY and CDR2 FQNENV. Unmatched junction bases numbered 10, after V lost 0 bases and J lost 7 bases. This CDR3 is CASSQSPGQGAPGQPQHF. The DNA for the CDR3 is TGTGCCAGCAGCCAATCCCCGGGACAGGGGGCGCCGGGGCAGCCCCAGCATTTT.

The rearrangement uses TRBV11-2 and TRBJ2-5; 8 bases line up with TRBD2. Germline assignment: CDR1 SGHAT and CDR2 FQNNGV. The length of the CDR3 is 14 residues. V lost 0 bases to trimming and J lost 4 bases; unmatched junction nucleotides: 1. For the CDR3, the DNA is TGTGCCAGCAGCTTAGAGAGCGGGGGAGAGACCCAGTACTTC. It specifies CASSLESGGETQYF.

V usage is TRBV4-1 and J usage is TRBJ2-7; TRBD2 is a possible D gene (7 bases). The CDR3 runs 15 residues. CDR1 and CDR2 (germline): MGHRA, YSYEKL. Between the trimmed V and J ends, which lost 1 base and 4 bases, there was a span of 14 bases. The CDR3 DNA sequence: TGCGCCAGCAGCCAAGGTGATCGGGGGGCGTACGAGCAGTACTTC. Translating gives CASSQGDRGAYEQYF.

A few counts support this clone. V and J are TRBV5-6 and TRBJ2-7, with D maybe TRBD1 (6 bases). Germline CDR1 reads SGHDT; CDR2 reads YYEEEE. V lost 6 bases and J 5 bases, leaving 9 bases between the germline ends. The CDR3 totals 11 residues. The CDR3 spells CASTTGNEQYF. CDR3 DNA sequence: TGTGCCAGCACAACAGGGAACGAGCAGTACTTC.

The V and J genes are TRBV4-3 and TRBJ2-6; no clear D gene. The CDR3 sequence is 17 residues long. CDR1 and CDR2 from the germline V gene are LGHNA and YSLEER. Trimming left V 3 bases short and J 0 bases short, with 12 bases between. In DNA form, the CDR3 reads TGCGCCAGCAGCCAGGACGGACGGAGCTCTGGGGCCAACGTCCTGACTTTC. Protein sequence: CASSQDGRSSGANVLTF.

The chain joins TRBV30 to TRBJ2-5, with 10 bases matching TRBD2. Unmatched junction bases numbered 0, after V lost 1 base and J lost 4 bases. The CDR3 loop spans 13 amino acids. Germline loops: CDR1 GTSNPN, CDR2 SVGIG (reference sequence). The CDR3 sequence: CAWSGLAGETQYF. The CDR3 DNA follows: TGTGCCTGGAGTGGACTAGCGGGAGAGACCCAGTACTTC. Combining the CDR3 with reference TRBV30 and TRBJ2-5 gives the whole variable domain SQTIHQWPATLVQPVGSPLSLECTVEGTSNPNLYWYRQAAGRGLQLLFYSVGIGQISSEVPQNLSASRPQDRQFILSSKKLLLSDSGFYLCAWSGLAGETQYFGPGTRLLVL.

This clone was seen only once. The rearrangement links TRBV28 to TRBJ2-7, with a tentative D call TRBD2 (7 bases). Trimming took off 7 bases at V and 4 bases at J, with 17 bases between the two ends. CDR3 size: 14 residues. The germline V gene encodes CDR1 MDHEN and CDR2 SYDVKM. The CDR3 loop is CASKRGRGIYEQYF. The CDR3 coding sequence is TGTGCCAGCAAAAGGGGGAGGGGAATTTACGAGCAGTACTTC.

The rearrangement joins TRBV19 to TRBJ2-2, with 11 bases aligning to TRBD1. The V gene's germline CDR1 is LNHDA and CDR2 SQIVND (reference sequence). V was clipped by 9 bases and J by 5 bases; unmatched bases: 8. The CDR3 length is 15 residues. CDR3 nucleotides: TGTGCCAGCCGGGACAGGGGGACGGAGACCGGGGAGCTGTTTTTT. This codes for CASRDRGTETGELFF.

This rearrangement joins TRBV11-2 to TRBJ1-1, with D unclear. This CDR3 has 13 residues. CDR1 is SGHAT, CDR2 FQNNGV, per germline. V lost 6 bases and J 2 bases, leaving 10 bases between the germline ends. As DNA, the CDR3 is TGTGCCAGCAGTCACGGCCCTAACACTGAAGCTTTCTTT. Translating it yields CASSHGPNTEAFF.

J is TRBJ1-1 and V is TRBV5-6; D perhaps matches TRBD1 (5 bases). This CDR3 is built from 12 residues. Germline loops: CDR1 SGHDT, CDR2 YYEEEE. Trimming left V 4 bases short and J 5 bases short, with 9 bases between. CDR3 in DNA: TGTGCCAGCAGCCCGGGGGGAACTGAAGCTTTCTTT. Its protein is CASSPGGTEAFF.

This clone has more than one count but fewer than ten. An end of the junction differs from the germline gene, which may be a read error. The gene calls are TRBV5-3 and TRBJ1-4; D remains ambiguous. TRBV5-3 is reported as an ORF; its role is uncertain. The CDR3 is 13 amino acids. DNA for the CDR3: TGTGCCAGCAGCTTAGTGCCAGACGAAAAACTGTTTTTT. As protein: CASSLVPDEKLFF.

The chain joins TRBV6-1 to TRBJ2-1, with D maybe TRBD1 (5 bases). Trimming shortened V by 10 bases and J by 0 bases, and 10 bases separated the two germline ends. The CDR3 is 13 amino acids. CDR1 and CDR2 (germline): MNHNS, SASEGT. The chain's CDR3 is CATTGSSYNEQFF. As DNA, the CDR3 is TGTGCCACCACAGGCAGCTCCTACAATGAGCAGTTCTTC.

This chain uses TRBV5-4 with TRBJ1-2, with D tentatively TRBD1 (5 bases). The CDR3 has 17 residues. Germline CDR1 reads SGHNT; CDR2 reads YYREEE (reference sequence). V was clipped by 0 bases and J by 6 bases, with 21 bases between them. The CDR3 spells CASSLASQGSGVHGYTF. In DNA form, the CDR3 reads TGTGCCAGCAGCTTGGCGTCCCAGGGTTCGGGTGTCCATGGCTACACCTTC. The full variable domain, rest sourced from reference TRBV5-4 and TRBJ1-2, is ETGVTQSPTHLIKTRGQQVTLRCSSQSGHNTVSWYQQALGQGPQFIFQYYREEENGRGNFPPRFSGLQFPNYSSELNVNALELDDSALYLCASSLASQGSGVHGYTFGSGTRLTVV.

The V call is TRBV4-1, the J call TRBJ2-7; 10 nucleotides agree with TRBD2. The length of the CDR3 is 16 residues. V trimming: 1 base; J trimming: 4 bases; junction bases outside the gene matches: 7. Germline V gene sequence: CDR1 MGHRA, CDR2 YSYEKL. The CDR3 region is CASSQVLSGRGYEQYF. The CDR3 coding sequence is TGCGCCAGCAGCCAAGTGTTGAGCGGGAGGGGATACGAGCAGTACTTC.